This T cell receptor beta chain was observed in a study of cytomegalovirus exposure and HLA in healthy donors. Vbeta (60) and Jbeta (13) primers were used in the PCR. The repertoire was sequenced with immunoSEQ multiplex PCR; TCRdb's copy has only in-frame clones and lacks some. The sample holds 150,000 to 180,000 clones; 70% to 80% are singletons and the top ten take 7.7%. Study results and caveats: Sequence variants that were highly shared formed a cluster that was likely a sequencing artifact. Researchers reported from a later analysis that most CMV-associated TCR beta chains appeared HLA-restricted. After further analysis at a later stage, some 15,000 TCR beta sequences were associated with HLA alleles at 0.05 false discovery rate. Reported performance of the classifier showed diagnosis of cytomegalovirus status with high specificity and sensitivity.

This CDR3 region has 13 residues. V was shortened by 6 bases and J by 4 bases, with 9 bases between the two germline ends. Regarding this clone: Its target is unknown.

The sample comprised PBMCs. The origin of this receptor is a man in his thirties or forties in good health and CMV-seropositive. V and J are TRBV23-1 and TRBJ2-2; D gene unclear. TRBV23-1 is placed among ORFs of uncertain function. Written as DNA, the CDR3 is TGCGCCAGCAGGCAGGCTGGCACCGGGGAGCTGTTTTTT. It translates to CASRQAGTGELFF.